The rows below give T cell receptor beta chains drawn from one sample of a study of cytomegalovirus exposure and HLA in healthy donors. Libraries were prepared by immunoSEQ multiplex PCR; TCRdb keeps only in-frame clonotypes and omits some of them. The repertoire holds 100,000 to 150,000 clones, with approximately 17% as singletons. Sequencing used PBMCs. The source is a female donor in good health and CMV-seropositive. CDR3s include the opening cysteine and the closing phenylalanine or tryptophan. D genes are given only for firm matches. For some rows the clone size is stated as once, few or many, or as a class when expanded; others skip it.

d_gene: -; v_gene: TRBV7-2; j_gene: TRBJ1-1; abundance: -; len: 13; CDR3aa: CASSNQGNTEAFF; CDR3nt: TGTGCCAGCAGCAACCAGGGGAACACTGAAGCTTTCTTT
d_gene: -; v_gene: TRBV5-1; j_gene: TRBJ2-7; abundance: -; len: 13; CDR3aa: CASSPTPTYEQYF; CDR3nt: TGCGCCAGCAGCCCGACACCTACCTACGAGCAGTACTTC
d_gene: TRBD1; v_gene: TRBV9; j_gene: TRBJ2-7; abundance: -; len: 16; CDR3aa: CASSVAGTGGQNEQYF; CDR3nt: TGTGCCAGCAGCGTTGCCGGGACAGGGGGTCAAAACGAGCAGTACTTC
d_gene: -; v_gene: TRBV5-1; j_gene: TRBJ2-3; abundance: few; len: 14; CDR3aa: CASSLQGRADTQYF; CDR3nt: TGCGCCAGCAGCTTGCAGGGTCGGGCAGATACGCAGTATTTT
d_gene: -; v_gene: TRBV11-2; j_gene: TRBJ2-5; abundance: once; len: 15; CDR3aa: CASSLARRGGETQYF; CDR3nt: TGTGCCAGCAGCTTAGCAAGGAGAGGGGGTGAGACCCAGTACTTC
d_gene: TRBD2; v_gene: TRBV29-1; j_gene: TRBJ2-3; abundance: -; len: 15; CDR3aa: CSVDGTSGNTDTQYF; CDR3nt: TGCAGCGTCGACGGGACTAGCGGGAACACAGATACGCAGTATTTT
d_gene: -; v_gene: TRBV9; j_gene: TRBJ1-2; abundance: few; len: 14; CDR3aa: CASSPGGGNYGYTF; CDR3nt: TGTGCCAGCAGCCCCGGCGGGGGTAACTATGGCTACACCTTC
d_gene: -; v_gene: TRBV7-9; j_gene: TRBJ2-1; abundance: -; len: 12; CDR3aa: CASSPEYNEQFF; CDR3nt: TGTGCCAGCAGCCCCGAGTACAATGAGCAGTTCTTC
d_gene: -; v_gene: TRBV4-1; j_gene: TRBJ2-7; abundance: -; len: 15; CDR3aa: CASSQVIGLTYEQYF; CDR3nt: TGCGCCAGCAGCCAAGTTATCGGACTTACCTACGAGCAGTACTTC
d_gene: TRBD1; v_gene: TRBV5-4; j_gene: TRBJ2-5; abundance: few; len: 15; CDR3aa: CASSKGQGARETQYF; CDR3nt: TGTGCCAGCAGCAAGGGACAGGGGGCCAGGGAGACCCAGTACTTC
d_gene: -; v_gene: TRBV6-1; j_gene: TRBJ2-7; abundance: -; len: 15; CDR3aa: CASTPPVGRGYEQYF; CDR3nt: TGTGCCAGCACCCCCCCGGTGGGCAGGGGCTACGAGCAGTACTTC
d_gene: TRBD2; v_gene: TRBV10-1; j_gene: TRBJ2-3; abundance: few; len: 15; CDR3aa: CASSEAGPPTDTQYF; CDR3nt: TGCGCCAGCAGTGAAGCGGGGCCGCCCACAGATACGCAGTATTTT
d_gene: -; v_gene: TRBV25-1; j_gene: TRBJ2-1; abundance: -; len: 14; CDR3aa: CASRARSGRNEQFF; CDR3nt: TGTGCCAGCAGGGCCAGAAGTGGGCGAAATGAGCAGTTCTTC
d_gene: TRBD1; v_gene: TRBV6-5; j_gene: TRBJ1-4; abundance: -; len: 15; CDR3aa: CASSIRTGRYEKLFF; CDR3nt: TGTGCCAGCAGTATACGGACAGGGCGATATGAAAAACTGTTTTTT
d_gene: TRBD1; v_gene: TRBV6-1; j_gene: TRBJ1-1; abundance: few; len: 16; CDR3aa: CASSERQGSVGTEAFF; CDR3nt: TGTGCCAGCAGTGAAAGACAGGGGAGTGTCGGCACTGAAGCTTTCTTT
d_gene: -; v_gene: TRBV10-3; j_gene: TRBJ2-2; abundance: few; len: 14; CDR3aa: CAISVIENTGELFF; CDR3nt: TGTGCCATCAGTGTTATAGAGAACACCGGGGAGCTGTTTTTT
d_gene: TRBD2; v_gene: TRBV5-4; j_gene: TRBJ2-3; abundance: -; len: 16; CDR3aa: CASSSPPAGGTDTQYF; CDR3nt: TGTGCCAGCAGCTCTCCCCCCGCGGGGGGCACAGATACGCAGTATTTT
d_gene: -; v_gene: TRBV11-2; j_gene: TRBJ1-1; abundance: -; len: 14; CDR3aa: CASSLRARNTEAFF; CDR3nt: TGTGCCAGCAGCTTGAGGGCAAGGAACACTGAAGCTTTCTTT
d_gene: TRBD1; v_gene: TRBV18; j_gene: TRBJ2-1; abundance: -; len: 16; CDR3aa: CASSTPDRDAYNEQFF; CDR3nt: TGTGCCAGCTCAACGCCGGACAGGGATGCTTACAATGAGCAGTTCTTC
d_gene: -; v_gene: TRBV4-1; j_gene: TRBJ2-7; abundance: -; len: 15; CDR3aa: CASSLRQELSYEQYF; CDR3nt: TGCGCCAGCAGCCTCCGACAGGAGCTTTCCTACGAGCAGTACTTC
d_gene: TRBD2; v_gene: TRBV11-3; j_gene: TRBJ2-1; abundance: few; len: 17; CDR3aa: CASSLVPTSGTYNEQFF; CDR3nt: TGTGCCAGCAGCTTAGTTCCGACTAGCGGGACATACAATGAGCAGTTCTTC
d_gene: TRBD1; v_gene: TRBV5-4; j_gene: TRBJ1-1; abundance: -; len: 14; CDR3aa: CASSPDRANTEAFF; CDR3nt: TGTGCCAGCAGTCCGGACAGGGCGAACACTGAAGCTTTCTTT
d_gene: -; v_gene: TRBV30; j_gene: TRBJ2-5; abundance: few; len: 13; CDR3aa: CAWSSQGPETQYF; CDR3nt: TGTGCCTGGAGTAGCCAGGGTCCAGAGACCCAGTACTTC
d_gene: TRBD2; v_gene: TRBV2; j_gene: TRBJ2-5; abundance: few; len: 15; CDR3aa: CASSDMQGGGETQYF; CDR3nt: TGTGCCAGCAGTGATATGCAGGGCGGGGGAGAGACCCAGTACTTC
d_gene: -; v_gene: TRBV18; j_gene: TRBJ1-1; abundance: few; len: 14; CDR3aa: CASSLRGGNTEAFF; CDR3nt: TGTGCCAGCTCACTGCGCGGGGGGAACACTGAAGCTTTCTTT
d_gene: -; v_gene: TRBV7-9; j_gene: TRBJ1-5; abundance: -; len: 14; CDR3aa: CASSLDGRNQPQHF; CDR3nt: TGTGCCAGCAGCTTAGACGGGAGAAATCAGCCCCAGCATTTT
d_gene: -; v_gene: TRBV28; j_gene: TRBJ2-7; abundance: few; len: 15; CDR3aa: CASSVPGTKVYEQYF; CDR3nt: TGTGCCAGCAGTGTACCCGGGACAAAAGTCTACGAGCAGTACTTC
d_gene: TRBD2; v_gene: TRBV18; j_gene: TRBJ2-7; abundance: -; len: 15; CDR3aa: CASSPPGTSRYEQYF; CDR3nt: TGTGCCAGCTCACCACCCGGGACTAGCCGCTACGAGCAGTACTTC
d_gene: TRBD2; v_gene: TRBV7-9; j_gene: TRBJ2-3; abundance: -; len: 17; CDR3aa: CASSRPTSGKGMNTQYF; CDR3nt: TGTGCCAGCAGTCGGCCGACTAGCGGGAAGGGTATGAATACGCAGTATTTT
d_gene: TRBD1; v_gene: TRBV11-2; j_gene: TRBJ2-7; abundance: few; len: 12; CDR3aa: CASQGVNYEQYF; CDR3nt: TGTGCCAGTCAGGGGGTAAACTACGAGCAGTACTTC
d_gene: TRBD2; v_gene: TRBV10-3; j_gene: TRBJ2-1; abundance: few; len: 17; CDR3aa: CAISESGLGGGDNEQFF; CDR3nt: TGTGCCATCAGTGAGTCTGGTCTCGGGGGGGGCGACAATGAGCAGTTCTTC
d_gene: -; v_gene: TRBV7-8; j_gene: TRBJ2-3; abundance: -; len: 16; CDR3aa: CASSSHRSFGTDTQYF; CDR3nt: TGTGCCAGCAGCTCCCACCGCAGTTTTGGCACAGATACGCAGTATTTT
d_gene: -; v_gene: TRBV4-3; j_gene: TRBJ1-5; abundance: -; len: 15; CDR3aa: CASSQDGGEYQPQHF; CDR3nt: TGCGCCAGCAGCCAAGATGGGGGCGAATATCAGCCCCAGCATTTT
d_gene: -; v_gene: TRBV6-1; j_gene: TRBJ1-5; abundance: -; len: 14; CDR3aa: CASWTRDTHQPQHF; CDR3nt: TGTGCCAGCTGGACACGGGACACCCATCAGCCCCAGCATTTT
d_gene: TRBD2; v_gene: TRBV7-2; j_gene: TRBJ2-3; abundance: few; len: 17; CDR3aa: CASSWALAGGRADTQYF; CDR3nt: TGTGCCAGCAGCTGGGCACTAGCGGGGGGGCGTGCAGATACGCAGTATTTT
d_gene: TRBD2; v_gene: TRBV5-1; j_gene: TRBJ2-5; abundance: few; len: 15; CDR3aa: CASSFLTGGPETQYF; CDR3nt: TGCGCCAGCAGCTTTCTTACGGGAGGGCCAGAGACCCAGTACTTC
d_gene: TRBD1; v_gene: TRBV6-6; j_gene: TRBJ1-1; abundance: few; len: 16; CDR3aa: CASSSYWTGENTEAFF; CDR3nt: TGTGCCAGCAGCTCCTATTGGACAGGGGAGAACACTGAAGCTTTCTTT
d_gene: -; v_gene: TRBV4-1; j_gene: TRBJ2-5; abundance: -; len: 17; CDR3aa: CASSQERGGQNQEAQYF; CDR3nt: TGCGCCAGCAGCCAAGAAAGGGGGGGCCAGAACCAGGAGGCCCAGTACTTC
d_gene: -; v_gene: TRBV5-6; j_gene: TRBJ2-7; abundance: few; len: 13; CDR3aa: CASSLTGYYEQYF; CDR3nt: TGTGCCAGCAGCTTAACAGGGTACTACGAGCAGTACTTC
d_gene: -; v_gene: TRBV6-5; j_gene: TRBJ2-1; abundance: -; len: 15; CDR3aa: CASSSWSDSYNEQFF; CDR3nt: TGTGCCAGCAGTTCTTGGTCAGACTCCTACAATGAGCAGTTCTTC
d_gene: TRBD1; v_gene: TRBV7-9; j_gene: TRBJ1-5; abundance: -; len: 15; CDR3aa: CASSQGQAGNQPQHF; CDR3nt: TGTGCCAGCAGCCAAGGACAGGCAGGGAATCAGCCCCAGCATTTT
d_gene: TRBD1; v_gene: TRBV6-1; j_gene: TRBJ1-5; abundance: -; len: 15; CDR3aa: CASSERQGSNQPQHF; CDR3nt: TGTGCCAGCAGTGAACGACAGGGGAGCAATCAGCCCCAGCATTTT
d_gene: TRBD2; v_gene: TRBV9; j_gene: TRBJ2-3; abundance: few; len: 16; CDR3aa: CASSVGVAGYTDTQYF; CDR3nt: TGTGCCAGCAGCGTAGGGGTAGCGGGTTACACAGATACGCAGTATTTT
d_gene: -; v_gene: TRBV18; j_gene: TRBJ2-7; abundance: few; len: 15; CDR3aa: CASSLNSASSYEQYF; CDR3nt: TGTGCCAGCTCACTAAATAGCGCGAGCTCCTACGAGCAGTACTTC
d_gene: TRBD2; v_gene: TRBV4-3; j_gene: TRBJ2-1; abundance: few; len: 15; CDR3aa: CASSQKRGAYNEQFF; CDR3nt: TGCGCCAGCAGCCAGAAGCGGGGGGCCTACAATGAGCAGTTCTTC
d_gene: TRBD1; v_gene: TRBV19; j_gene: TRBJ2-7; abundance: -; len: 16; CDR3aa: CASSISRTGGSYEQYF; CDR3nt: TGTGCCAGTAGTATATCCCGGACAGGGGGATCCTACGAGCAGTACTTC
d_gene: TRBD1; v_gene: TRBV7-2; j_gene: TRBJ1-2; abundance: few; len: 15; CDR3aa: CASSLSGQGRLGYTF; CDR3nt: TGTGCCAGCAGCTTATCGGGACAGGGAAGATTGGGCTACACCTTC
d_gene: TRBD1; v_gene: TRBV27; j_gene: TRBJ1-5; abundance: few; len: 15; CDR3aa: CASSLLDRGYQPQHF; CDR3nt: TGTGCCAGCAGTTTATTGGACAGGGGATATCAGCCCCAGCATTTT
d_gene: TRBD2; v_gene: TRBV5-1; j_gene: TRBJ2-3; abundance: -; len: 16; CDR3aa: CASSSLAGGFADTQYF; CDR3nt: TGCGCCAGCAGCTCACTAGCGGGGGGGTTTGCAGATACGCAGTATTTT
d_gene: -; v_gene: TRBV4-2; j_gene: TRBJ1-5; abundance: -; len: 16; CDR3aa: CASSQTGLYSNQPQHF; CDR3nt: TGTGCCAGCAGCCAAACAGGCCTGTATAGCAATCAGCCCCAGCATTTT
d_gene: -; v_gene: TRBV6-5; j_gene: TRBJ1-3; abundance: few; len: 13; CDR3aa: CASSYDRKNTIYF; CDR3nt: TGTGCCAGCAGTTACGACAGAAAGAACACCATATATTTT
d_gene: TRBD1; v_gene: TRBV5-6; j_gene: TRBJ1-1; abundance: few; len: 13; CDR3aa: CASSPPGGTEAFF; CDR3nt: TGTGCCAGCAGCCCCCCAGGGGGCACTGAAGCTTTCTTT
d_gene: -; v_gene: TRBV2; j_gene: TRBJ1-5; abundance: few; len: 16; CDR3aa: CASSGTVAGVDQPQHF; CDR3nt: TGTGCCAGCAGTGGGACAGTGGCAGGGGTCGATCAGCCCCAGCATTTT
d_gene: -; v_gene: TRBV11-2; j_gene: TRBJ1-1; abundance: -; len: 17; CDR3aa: CASTFQWRGGVNTEAFF; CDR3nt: TGTGCCAGCACCTTCCAGTGGAGAGGAGGGGTGAACACTGAAGCTTTCTTT
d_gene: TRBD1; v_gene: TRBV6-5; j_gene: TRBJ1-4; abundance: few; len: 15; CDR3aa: CASSYRGTENEKLFF; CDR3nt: TGTGCCAGCAGTTACCGGGGGACAGAAAATGAAAAACTGTTTTTT
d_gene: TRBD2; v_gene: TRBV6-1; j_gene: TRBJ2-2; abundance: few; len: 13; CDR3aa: CASSGRADGELFF; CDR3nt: TGTGCCAGCAGCGGGAGGGCGGACGGGGAGCTGTTTTTT
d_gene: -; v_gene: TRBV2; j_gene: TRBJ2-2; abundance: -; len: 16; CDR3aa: CASSDHLRENTGELFF; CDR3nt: TGTGCCAGCAGTGATCACTTGCGGGAGAACACCGGGGAGCTGTTTTTT
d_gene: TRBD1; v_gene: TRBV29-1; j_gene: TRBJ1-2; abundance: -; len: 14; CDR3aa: CSVERLGQGRDYTF; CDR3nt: TGCAGCGTTGAGAGACTGGGACAGGGACGCGACTACACCTTC
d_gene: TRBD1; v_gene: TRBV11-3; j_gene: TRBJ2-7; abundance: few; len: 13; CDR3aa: CASSSGTGGGQYF; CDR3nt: TGTGCCAGCAGCTCCGGGACAGGGGGCGGGCAGTACTTC